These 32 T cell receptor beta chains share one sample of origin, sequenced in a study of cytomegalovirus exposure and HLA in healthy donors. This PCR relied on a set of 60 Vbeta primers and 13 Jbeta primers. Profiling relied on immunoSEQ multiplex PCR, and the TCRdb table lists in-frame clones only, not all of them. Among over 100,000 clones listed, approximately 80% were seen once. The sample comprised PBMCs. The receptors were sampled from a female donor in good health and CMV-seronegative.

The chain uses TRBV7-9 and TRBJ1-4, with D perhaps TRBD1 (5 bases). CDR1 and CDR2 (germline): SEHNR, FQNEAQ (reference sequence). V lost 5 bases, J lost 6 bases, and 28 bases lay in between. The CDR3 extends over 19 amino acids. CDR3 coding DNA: TGTGCCAGCAGCGCCACTCGGATTACAGGATCGAGTATCTATGAAAAACTGTTTTTT. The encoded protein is CASSATRITGSSIYEKLFF.

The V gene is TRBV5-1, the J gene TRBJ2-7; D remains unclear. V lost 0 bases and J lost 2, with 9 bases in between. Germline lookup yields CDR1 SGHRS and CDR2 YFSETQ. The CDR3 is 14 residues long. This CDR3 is CASSLAGFTYEQYF. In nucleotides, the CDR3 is TGCGCCAGCAGCTTGGCGGGTTTCACCTACGAGCAGTACTTC.

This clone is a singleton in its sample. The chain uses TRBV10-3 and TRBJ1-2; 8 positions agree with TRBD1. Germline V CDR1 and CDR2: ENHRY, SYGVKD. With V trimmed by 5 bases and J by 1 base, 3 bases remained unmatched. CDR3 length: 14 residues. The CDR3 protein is CAISLQGVNYGYTF. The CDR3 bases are TGTGCCATCAGTTTACAGGGGGTTAACTATGGCTACACCTTC.

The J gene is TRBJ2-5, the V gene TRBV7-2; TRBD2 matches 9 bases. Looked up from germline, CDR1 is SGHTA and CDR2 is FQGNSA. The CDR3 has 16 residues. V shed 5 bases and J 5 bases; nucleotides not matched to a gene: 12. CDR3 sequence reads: CASSQPRGGGRETQYF. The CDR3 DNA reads TGTGCCAGCAGCCAGCCGCGGGGGGGTGGTCGGGAGACCCAGTACTTC.

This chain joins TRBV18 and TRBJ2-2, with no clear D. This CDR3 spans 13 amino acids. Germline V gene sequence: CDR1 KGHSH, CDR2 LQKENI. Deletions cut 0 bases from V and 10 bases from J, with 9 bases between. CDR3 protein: CASSPPSGPELFF. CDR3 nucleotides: TGTGCCAGCTCACCACCGTCAGGTCCGGAGCTGTTTTTT.

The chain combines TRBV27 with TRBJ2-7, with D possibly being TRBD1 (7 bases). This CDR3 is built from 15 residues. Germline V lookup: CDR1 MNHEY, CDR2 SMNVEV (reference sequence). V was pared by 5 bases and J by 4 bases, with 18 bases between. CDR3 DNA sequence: TGTGCCAGCAGTGGACTGATCAGGGGGAGGTACGAGCAGTACTTC. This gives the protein CASSGLIRGRYEQYF.

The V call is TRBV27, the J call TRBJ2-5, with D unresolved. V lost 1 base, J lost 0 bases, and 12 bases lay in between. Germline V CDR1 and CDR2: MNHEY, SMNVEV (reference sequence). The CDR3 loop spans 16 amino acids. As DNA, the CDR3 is TGTGCCAGCAGTTTATACTCCATTGACTACCAAGAGACCCAGTACTTC. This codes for CASSLYSIDYQETQYF.

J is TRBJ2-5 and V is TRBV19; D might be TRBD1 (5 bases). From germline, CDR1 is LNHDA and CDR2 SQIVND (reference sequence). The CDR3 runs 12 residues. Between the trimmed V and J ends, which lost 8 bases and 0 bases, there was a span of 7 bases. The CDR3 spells CASAQDQETQYF. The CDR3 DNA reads TGTGCCAGTGCACAGGACCAAGAGACCCAGTACTTC.

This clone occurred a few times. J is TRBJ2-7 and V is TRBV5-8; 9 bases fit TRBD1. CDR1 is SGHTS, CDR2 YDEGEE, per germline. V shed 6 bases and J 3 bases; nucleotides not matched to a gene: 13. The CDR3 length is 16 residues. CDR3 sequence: CASTPGTGTGIYEQYF. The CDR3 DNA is TGTGCCAGCACCCCCGGTACTGGGACAGGGATCTACGAGCAGTACTTC.

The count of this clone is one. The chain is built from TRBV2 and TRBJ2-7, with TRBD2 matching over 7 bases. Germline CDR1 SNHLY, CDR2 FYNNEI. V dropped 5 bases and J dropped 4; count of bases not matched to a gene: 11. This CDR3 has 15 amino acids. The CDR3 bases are TGTGCCAGCAGTCCGGCCGTGGGGGGGACGTACGAGCAGTACTTC. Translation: CASSPAVGGTYEQYF.

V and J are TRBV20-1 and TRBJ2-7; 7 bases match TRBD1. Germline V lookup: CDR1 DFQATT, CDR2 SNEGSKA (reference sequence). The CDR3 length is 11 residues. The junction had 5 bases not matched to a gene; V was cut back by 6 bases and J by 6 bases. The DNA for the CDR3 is TGCAGTGCGCGGACAGGTCCCGAGCAGTACTTC. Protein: CSARTGPEQYF.

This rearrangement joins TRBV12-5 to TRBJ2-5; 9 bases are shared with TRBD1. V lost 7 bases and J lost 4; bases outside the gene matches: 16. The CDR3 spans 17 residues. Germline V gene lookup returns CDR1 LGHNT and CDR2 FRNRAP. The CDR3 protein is CASALRQGGISSETQYF. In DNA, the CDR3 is TGTGCTAGTGCCCTACGACAGGGGGGCATCTCATCAGAGACCCAGTACTTC.

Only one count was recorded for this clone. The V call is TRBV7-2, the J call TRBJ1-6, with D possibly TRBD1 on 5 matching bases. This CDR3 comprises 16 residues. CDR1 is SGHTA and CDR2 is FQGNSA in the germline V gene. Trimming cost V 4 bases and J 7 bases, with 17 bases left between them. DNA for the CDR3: TGTGCCAGCAGCTCGCAACCCCAGGGAACGAATTCACCCCTCCACTTT. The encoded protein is CASSSQPQGTNSPLHF.

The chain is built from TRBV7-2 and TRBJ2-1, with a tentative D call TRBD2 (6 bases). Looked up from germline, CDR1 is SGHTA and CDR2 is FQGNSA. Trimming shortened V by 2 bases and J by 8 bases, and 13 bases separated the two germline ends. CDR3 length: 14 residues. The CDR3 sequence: CASSLNGGMDEQFF. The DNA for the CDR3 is TGTGCCAGCAGCTTAAACGGGGGTATGGATGAGCAGTTCTTC. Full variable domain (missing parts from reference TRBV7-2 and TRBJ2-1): GAGVSQSPSNKVTEKGKDVELRCDPISGHTALYWYRQSLGQGLEFLIYFQGNSAPDKSGLPSDRFSAERTGGSVSTLTIQRTQQEDSAVYLCASSLNGGMDEQFFGPGTRLTVL.

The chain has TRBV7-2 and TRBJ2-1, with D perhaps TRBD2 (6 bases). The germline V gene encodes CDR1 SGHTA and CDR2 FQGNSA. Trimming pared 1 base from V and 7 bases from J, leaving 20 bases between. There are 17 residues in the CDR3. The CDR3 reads CASSLDPSSGPTNEQFF. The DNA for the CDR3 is TGTGCCAGCAGCTTAGATCCGTCCAGCGGGCCCACGAATGAGCAGTTCTTC.

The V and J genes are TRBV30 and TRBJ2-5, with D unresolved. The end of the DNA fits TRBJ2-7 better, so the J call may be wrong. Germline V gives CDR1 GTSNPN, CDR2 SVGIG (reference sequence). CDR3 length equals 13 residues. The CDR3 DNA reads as TGTGCCTGGAGTGGAGCGTTCACCTACGAGCAGTACTTC. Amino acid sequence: CAWSGAFTYEQYF.

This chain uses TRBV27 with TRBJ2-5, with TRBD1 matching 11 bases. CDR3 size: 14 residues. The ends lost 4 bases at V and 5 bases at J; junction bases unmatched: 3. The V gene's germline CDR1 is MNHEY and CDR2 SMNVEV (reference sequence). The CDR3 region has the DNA TGTGCCAGCAGTTCCTGGGACAGGGGGGAGACCCAGTACTTC. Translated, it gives CASSSWDRGETQYF.

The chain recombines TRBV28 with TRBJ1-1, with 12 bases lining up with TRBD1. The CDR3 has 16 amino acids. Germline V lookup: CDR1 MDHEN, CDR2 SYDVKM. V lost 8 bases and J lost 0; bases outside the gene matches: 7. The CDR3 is CASPPGQGALNTEAFF. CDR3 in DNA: TGTGCCAGCCCTCCGGGACAGGGGGCTCTGAACACTGAAGCTTTCTTT.

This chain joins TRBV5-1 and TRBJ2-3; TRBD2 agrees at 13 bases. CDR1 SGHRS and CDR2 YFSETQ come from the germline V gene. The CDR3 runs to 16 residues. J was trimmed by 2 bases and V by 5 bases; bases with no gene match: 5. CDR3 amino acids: CASRRTSGGITDTQYF. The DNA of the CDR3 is TGCGCCAGCAGGAGGACTAGCGGGGGTATCACAGATACGCAGTATTTT.

CDR3 sequence (DNA): TGCGCCAGCAGCTTGGCCGCCGGCTCTGGAAACACCATATATTTT. Amino acid sequence: CASSLAAGSGNTIYF. V and J are TRBV5-1 and TRBJ1-3, with D unresolved. The V and J ends lost 0 bases and 0 bases respectively, with 7 bases between them. The CDR3 length is 15 residues. The germline CDR1 and CDR2 sequences are SGHRS and YFSETQ.

The CDR3, as DNA: TGTGCCAGCAGCCGACTAGCGGGGTCATCAGAGACCCAGTACTTC. As protein: CASSRLAGSSETQYF. This chain links TRBV14 with TRBJ2-5; 11 bases are a match to TRBD2. CDR1 and CDR2 (germline): SGHDN, FVKESK. There are 15 residues in the CDR3. V was clipped by 4 bases and J by 4 bases; unmatched bases: 5.

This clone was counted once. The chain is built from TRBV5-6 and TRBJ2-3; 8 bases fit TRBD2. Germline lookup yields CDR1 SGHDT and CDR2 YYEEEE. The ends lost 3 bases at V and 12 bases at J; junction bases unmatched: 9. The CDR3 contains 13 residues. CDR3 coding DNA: TGTGCCAGCAGCTCATGCGGGGGGTGCCCCCAGTATTTT. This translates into CASSSCGGCPQYF.

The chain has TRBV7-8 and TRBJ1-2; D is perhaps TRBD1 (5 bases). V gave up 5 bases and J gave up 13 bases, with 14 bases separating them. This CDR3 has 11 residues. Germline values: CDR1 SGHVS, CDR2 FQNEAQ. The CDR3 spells CASSLGGVFTF. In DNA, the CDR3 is TGTGCCAGCAGCCTTGGGGGGGTATTCACCTTC.

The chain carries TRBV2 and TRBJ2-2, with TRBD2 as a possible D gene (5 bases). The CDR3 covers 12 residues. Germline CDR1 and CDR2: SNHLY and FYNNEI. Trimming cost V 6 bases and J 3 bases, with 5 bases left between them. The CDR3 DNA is TGTGCCAGCAGGGAGGACACCGGGGAGCTGTTTTTT. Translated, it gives CASREDTGELFF. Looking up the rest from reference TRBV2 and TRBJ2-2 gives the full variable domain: EPEVTQTPSHQVTQMGQEVILRCVPISNHLYFYWYRQILGQKVEFLVSFYNNEISEKSEIFDDQFSVERPDGSNFTLKIRSTKLEDSAMYFCASREDTGELFFGEGSRLTVL.

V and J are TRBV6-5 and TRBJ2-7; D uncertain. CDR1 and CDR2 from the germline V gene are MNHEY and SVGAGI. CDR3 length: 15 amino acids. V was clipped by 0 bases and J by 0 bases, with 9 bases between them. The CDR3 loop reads CASSYSQASSYEQYF. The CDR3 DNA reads TGTGCCAGCAGTTACTCGCAGGCAAGCTCCTACGAGCAGTACTTC.

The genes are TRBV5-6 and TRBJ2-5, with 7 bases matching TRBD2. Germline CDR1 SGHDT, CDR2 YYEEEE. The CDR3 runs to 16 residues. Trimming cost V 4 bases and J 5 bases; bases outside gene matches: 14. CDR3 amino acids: CASSPASLASLETQYF. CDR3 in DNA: TGTGCCAGCAGCCCCGCATCACTAGCGAGTCTGGAGACCCAGTACTTC.

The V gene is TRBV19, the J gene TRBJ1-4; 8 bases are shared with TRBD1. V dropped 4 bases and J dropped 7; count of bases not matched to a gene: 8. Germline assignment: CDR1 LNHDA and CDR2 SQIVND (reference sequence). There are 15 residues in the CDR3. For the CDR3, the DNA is TGTGCCAGTAGTACTCGGACAGGGAGAGGTGAAAAACTGTTTTTT. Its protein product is CASSTRTGRGEKLFF.

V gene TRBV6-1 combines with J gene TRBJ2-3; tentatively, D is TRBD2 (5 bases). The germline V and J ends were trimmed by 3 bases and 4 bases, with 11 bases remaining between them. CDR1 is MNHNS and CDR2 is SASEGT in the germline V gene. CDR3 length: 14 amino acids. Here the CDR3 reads CASSDVMRADTQYF. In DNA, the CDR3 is TGTGCCAGCAGTGATGTCATGCGGGCAGATACGCAGTATTTT.

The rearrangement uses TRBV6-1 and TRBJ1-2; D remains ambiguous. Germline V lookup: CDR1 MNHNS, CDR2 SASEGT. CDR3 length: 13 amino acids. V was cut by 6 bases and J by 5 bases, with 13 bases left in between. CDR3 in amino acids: CASRVSGSYGYTF. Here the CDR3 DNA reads TGTGCCAGCAGGGTCTCCGGGTCGTATGGCTACACCTTC.

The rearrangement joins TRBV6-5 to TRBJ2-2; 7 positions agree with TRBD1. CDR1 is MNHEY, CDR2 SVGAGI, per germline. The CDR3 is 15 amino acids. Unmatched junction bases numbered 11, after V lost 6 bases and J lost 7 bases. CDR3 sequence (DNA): TGTGCCAGCAGAGTACACAGAGGGGGCGGCGGGGAGCTGTTTTTT. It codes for CASRVHRGGGGELFF.

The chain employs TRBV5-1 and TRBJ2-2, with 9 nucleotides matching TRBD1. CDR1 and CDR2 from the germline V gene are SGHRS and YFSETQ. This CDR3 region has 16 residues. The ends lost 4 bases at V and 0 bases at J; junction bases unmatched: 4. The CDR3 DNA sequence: TGCGCCAGCAGCCCGGGACAGGGTACGAACACCGGGGAGCTGTTTTTT. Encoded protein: CASSPGQGTNTGELFF.

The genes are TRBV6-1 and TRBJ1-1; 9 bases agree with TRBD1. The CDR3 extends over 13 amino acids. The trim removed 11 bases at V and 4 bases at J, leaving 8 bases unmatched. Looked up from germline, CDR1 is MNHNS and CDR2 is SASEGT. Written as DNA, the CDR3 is TGTGCCGTACGACAGGGGGGAGGCACTGAAGCTTTCTTT. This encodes CAVRQGGGTEAFF.